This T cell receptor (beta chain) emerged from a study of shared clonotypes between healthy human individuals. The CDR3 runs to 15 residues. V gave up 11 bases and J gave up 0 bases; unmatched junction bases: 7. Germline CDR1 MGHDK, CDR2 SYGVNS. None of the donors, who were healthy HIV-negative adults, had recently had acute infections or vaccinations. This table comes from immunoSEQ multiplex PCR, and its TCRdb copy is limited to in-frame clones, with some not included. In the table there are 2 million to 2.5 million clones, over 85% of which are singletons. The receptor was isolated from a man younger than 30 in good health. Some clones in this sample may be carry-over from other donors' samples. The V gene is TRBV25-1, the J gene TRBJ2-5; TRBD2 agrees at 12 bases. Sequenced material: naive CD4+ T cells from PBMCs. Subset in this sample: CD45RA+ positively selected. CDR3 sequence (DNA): TGTGCCGCAAGCTGGACTAGCGGGAACCAAGAGACCCAGTACTTC. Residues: CAASWTSGNQETQYF. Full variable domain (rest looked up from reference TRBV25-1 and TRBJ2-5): EADIYQTPRYLVIGTGKKITLECSQTMGHDKMYWYQQDPGMELHLIHYSYGVNSTEKGDLSSESTVSRIRTEHFPLTLESARPSHTSQYLCAASWTSGNQETQYFGPGTRLLVL.